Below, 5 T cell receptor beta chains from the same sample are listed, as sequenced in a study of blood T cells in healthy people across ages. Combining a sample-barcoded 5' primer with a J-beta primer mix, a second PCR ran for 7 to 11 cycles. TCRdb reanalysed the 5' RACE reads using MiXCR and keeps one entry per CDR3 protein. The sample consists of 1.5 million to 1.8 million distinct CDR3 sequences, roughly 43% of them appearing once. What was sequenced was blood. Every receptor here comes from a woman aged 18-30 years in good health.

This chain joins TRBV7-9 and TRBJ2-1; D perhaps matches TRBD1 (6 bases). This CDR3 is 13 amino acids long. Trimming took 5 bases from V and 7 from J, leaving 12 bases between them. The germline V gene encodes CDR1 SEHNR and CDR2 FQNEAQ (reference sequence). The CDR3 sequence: CASSRSTGNEQFF. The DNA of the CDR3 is TGTGCCAGCAGCCGATCGACAGGAAATGAGCAGTTCTTC.

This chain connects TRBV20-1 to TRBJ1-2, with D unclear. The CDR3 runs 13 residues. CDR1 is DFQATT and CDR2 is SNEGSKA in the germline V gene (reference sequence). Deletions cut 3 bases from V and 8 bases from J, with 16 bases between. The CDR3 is CSASPSGVGGYTF. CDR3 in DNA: TGCAGTGCTAGCCCCTCAGGTGTCGGCGGCTACACCTTC.

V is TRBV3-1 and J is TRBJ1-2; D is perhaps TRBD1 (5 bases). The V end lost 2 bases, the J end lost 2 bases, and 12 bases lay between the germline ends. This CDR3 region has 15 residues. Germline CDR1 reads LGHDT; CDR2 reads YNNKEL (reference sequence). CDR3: CASSQPWQGNYGYTF. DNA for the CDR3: TGTGCCAGCAGCCAACCCTGGCAGGGAAACTATGGCTACACCTTC.

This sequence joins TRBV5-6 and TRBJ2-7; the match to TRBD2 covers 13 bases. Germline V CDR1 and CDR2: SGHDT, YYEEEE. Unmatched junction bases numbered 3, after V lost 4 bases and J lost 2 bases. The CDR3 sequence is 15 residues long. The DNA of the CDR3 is TGTGCCAGCAGCACAGGACTAGCGGGGGCCTACGAGCAGTACTTC. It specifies CASSTGLAGAYEQYF.

The CDR3 region has the DNA TGTGCCAGCAGTCAAGACACGGGGAATGAAAAACTGTTTTTT. Its protein product is CASSQDTGNEKLFF. The chain combines TRBV7-9 with TRBJ1-4; D gene uncertain. Trimming took 6 bases from V and 5 from J, leaving 13 bases between them. Germline-derived CDR1 and CDR2 are SEHNR and FQNEAQ (reference sequence). CDR3 length equals 14 residues.